This entry features one T cell receptor beta chain sequence. Its antigen is as yet unknown. Scientists ran DNA taken from cultured CD4+ T cells through the Oncomine TCR Beta short-read assay for sequencing. TCRdb re-derived calls from the PCR reads in MiXCR, one entry per CDR3 protein. The sample consists of 20,000 to 25,000 distinct CDR3 sequences, under 75% of them appearing once. The data stem from a study of vaccination and CD4 T cells after COVID-19. Across the study: Nasal swab PCR detected SARS-CoV-2 in convalescent patients, who comprised several mild cases and one severe case.

Treatment indicated: roughly 11-day PBMC culture with coronavirus spike peptide pools or control peptides (ViraFEST assay). ViraFEST used peptide pools to expand antigen-specific T cells and subsequently sequenced their TCRs. The receptor comes from a human donor who had recovered from COVID-19. Sequencing was carried out using CD4+ T cells from blood, cultured in vitro.

Here the CDR3 reads CASRGGPSGSSTETQYF. For the CDR3, the DNA is TGTGCCAGCAGAGGGGGCCCTAGCGGGAGTAGTACGGAGACCCAGTACTTC. This chain links TRBV27 with TRBJ2-5; TRBD2 aligns across 10 bases. Germline V gene lookup returns CDR1 MNHEY and CDR2 SMNVEV (reference sequence). This CDR3 is 17 amino acids long. Trimming took 6 bases from V and 5 from J; bases not matched to a gene: 15.